One sample yielded the 32 T cell receptor beta chains listed below, sequenced in a study of T-cell reconstitution after alpha-beta-depleted transplantation in children. Construction of the TCRbeta library involved unique molecular identifiers. TCRdb itself ran the PCR reads through MiXCR, one entry per CDR3 protein. This sample has approximately 240,000 distinct CDR3 sequences, with roughly a tenth found just once. The sample in question was PBMCs from the stem cell graft donor, obtained from the stem cell graft. Source of these receptors: a human donor who donated a stem cell graft to a child with SCID.

Notes on this clonotype: This sequence may be a read error, since a much larger clone differs from it by one base. The chain links TRBV27 to TRBJ1-3; D uncertain. CDR3 length equals 13 residues. Per the germline V gene, CDR1 is MNHEY and CDR2 is SMNVEV (reference sequence). V lost 11 bases, J lost 0 bases, and 11 bases lay in between. The CDR3 here is CARRPSSGNTIYF. CDR3 bases: TGTGCCCGCCGCCCCAGCTCTGGAAACACCATATATTTT.

Ten or more counts support this clonotype. V is TRBV20-1 and J is TRBJ2-3, with 11 bases fitting TRBD2. Germline lookup yields CDR1 DFQATT and CDR2 SNEGSKA (reference sequence). This CDR3 spans 14 amino acids. V lost 5 bases and J lost 5; bases outside the gene matches: 6. In nucleotides, the CDR3 is TGCAGTGCTCTTAGCGGGGGGGCCGTAGATACGCAGTATTTT. Translated: CSALSGGAVDTQYF.

This chain joins TRBV19 and TRBJ2-2; D uncertain. V lost 1 base, J lost 4 bases, and 7 bases lay in between. This CDR3 region has 14 residues. Germline CDR1 reads LNHDA; CDR2 reads SQIVND (reference sequence). The CDR3 spells CASSIVYSTGELFF. In DNA, the CDR3 is TGTGCCAGTAGTATAGTCTACTCCACCGGGGAGCTGTTTTTT. The full variable domain, with the rest looked up from reference TRBV19 and TRBJ2-2, is DGGITQSPKYLFRKEGQNVTLSCEQNLNHDAMYWYRQDPGQGLRLIYYSQIVNDFQKGDIAEGYSVSREKKESFPLTVTSAQKNPTAFYLCASSIVYSTGELFFGEGSRLTVL.

Many counts were recorded for this clonotype. J is TRBJ2-1 and V is TRBV5-1; TRBD1 matches at 10 bases. The V gene end was trimmed by 4 bases and the J gene end by 7 bases; junction bases not matched to a gene: 14. Per germline, CDR1 SGHRS and CDR2 YFSETQ. The CDR3 is made up of 17 amino acids. The CDR3 is CASSLRPGQGGSNEQFF. CDR3 nucleotide sequence: TGCGCCAGCAGCCTACGACCCGGACAGGGGGGCAGTAATGAGCAGTTCTTC.

This clonotype was detected many times. V is TRBV6-1 and J is TRBJ1-1; perhaps TRBD1 as D (6 bases). The ends were cut back, 10 bases at V and 3 bases at J, with 12 bases in the middle. The germline CDR1 and CDR2 sequences are MNHNS and SASEGT. This CDR3 contains 12 residues. The CDR3 DNA follows: TGTGCCACATGGGACACCTACACTGAAGCTTTCTTT. Protein: CATWDTYTEAFF.

This clonotype occurred many times. The rearrangement uses TRBV7-2 and TRBJ2-3; 8 bases align to TRBD2. This CDR3 comprises 16 residues. The ends lost 4 bases at V and 1 base at J; junction bases unmatched: 7. The germline V gene has CDR1 SGHTA and CDR2 FQGNSA. For the CDR3, the DNA is TGTGCCAGCAGCTCAGTAGCGGGGCCCCGCACAGATACGCAGTATTTT. It specifies CASSSVAGPRTDTQYF.

This clonotype has a count of ten or more. This chain connects TRBV7-2 to TRBJ1-6; possibly TRBD1 for D (5 bases). V was clipped by 7 bases and J by 9 bases, with 13 bases between them. From germline, CDR1 is SGHTA and CDR2 FQGNSA. The CDR3 totals 13 residues. The CDR3 spells CASNQGEISPLHF. The CDR3 region has the DNA TGTGCCAGCAATCAAGGGGAGATTTCACCCCTCCACTTT.

This clonotype was recorded many times. V usage is TRBV3-1 and J usage is TRBJ2-4; perhaps D is TRBD1 or TRBD2 (6 bases each). The germline V gene has CDR1 LGHDT and CDR2 YNNKEL (reference sequence). V shed 1 base and J shed 7 bases, with 11 bases lying between them. This CDR3 is 14 amino acids long. CDR3 sequence reads: CASSQVEGGNIQYF. The CDR3 nucleotides are TGTGCCAGCAGCCAAGTGGAAGGGGGGAACATTCAGTACTTC.

This clonotype showed up many times. V and J are TRBV7-9 and TRBJ2-3, with D maybe TRBD2 (5 bases). Germline-derived CDR1 and CDR2 are SEHNR and FQNEAQ (reference sequence). The CDR3 sequence is 14 residues long. The V and J ends lost 0 bases and 5 bases respectively, with 9 bases between them. CDR3 loop: CASSLANGEDTQYF. The CDR3 region has the DNA TGTGCCAGCAGCTTAGCGAACGGGGAAGATACGCAGTATTTT.

V gene TRBV20-1 combines with J gene TRBJ1-6; perhaps TRBD1 as D (5 bases). This CDR3 is 14 amino acids long. Germline CDR1 reads DFQATT; CDR2 reads SNEGSKA (reference sequence). The V end lost 4 bases, the J end lost 7 bases, and 14 bases lay between the germline ends. The DNA for the CDR3 is TGCAGTGCTACCATGGGACCCCTAAATTCACCCCTCCACTTT. Its translation: CSATMGPLNSPLHF.

This clonotype came up many times. The chain combines TRBV25-1 with TRBJ2-7, with TRBD1 as a possible D gene (5 bases). Trimming took off 7 bases at V and 0 bases at J, with 10 bases between the two ends. CDR1 is MGHDK, CDR2 SYGVNS, per germline. The CDR3 has 13 amino acids. The CDR3 protein is CASISDSSYEQYF. The CDR3 DNA follows: TGTGCCAGCATTTCAGACAGCTCCTACGAGCAGTACTTC.

This clonotype was recorded at least ten times. The genes are TRBV20-1 and TRBJ2-3; D is possibly TRBD1 or TRBD2 (6 bases each). Trimming cost V 6 bases and J 2 bases, with 18 bases left between them. CDR1 and CDR2 (germline): DFQATT, SNEGSKA (reference sequence). CDR3 length: 15 amino acids. The CDR3 DNA reads TGCAGTGCCCCCCGAGTGGAGGGGGTCACAGATACGCAGTATTTT. It translates to CSAPRVEGVTDTQYF.

This clonotype was detected ten times or more. The V call is TRBV6-5, the J call TRBJ2-7, with 12 nucleotides matching TRBD2. V shed 6 bases, J shed 6 bases, and the junction held 9 bases outside the gene matches. The CDR3 covers 15 residues. Germline-derived CDR1 and CDR2 are MNHEY and SVGAGI. CDR3 nucleotides: TGTGCCAGCAGACCTCCGGGACTAGCGGGTGCCGAGCAGTACTTC. Its translation: CASRPPGLAGAEQYF.

There are many counts of this clonotype. The rearrangement joins TRBV6-5 to TRBJ1-1; the D is unclear. In germline, CDR1 is MNHEY, CDR2 SVGAGI. The CDR3 runs to 15 residues. V gave up 0 bases and J gave up 4 bases, with 12 bases separating them. The CDR3 is CASSYSPGGSTEAFF. CDR3 DNA: TGTGCCAGCAGTTACTCACCAGGTGGTAGCACTGAAGCTTTCTTT.

This clonotype was detected many times. The chain is built from TRBV5-1 and TRBJ2-3; TRBD2 aligns across 7 bases. Germline loops: CDR1 SGHRS, CDR2 YFSETQ. V shed 1 base, J shed 3 bases, and the junction held 5 bases outside the gene matches. The CDR3 sequence is 15 residues long. This chain's CDR3 is CASSLPPGGTDTQYF. CDR3 bases: TGCGCCAGCAGCTTGCCACCGGGGGGAACAGATACGCAGTATTTT.

This clonotype was seen many times. The chain joins TRBV5-1 to TRBJ2-4; TRBD1 matches 7 bases. J lost 7 bases, V lost 4 bases, and 5 bases had no gene match. CDR3 length equals 13 residues. CDR1 and CDR2 (germline): SGHRS, YFSETQ. CDR3 DNA sequence: TGCGCCAGCAGCGTAACAGGGGATAACATTCAGTACTTC. Translating it yields CASSVTGDNIQYF.

This clonotype was observed a handful of times. The chain combines TRBV7-3 with TRBJ2-3; D is possibly TRBD1 or TRBD2 (5 bases each). V was clipped by 0 bases and J by 4 bases, with 14 bases between them. The germline V gene encodes CDR1 SGHTA and CDR2 FQGTGA. CDR3 length: 16 amino acids. The chain's CDR3 is CASSLTGRMGADTQYF. The DNA for the CDR3 is TGTGCCAGCAGCTTAACTGGGCGTATGGGGGCAGATACGCAGTATTTT. Using reference TRBV7-3 and TRBJ2-3 for the parts outside the CDR3, the full variable domain is GAGVSQTPSNKVTEKGKYVELRCDPISGHTALYWYRQSLGQGPEFLIYFQGTGAADDSGLPNDRFFAVRPEGSVSTLKIQRTERGDSAVYLCASSLTGRMGADTQYFGPGTRLTVL.

The table lists this clonotype with many counts. The chain uses TRBV4-1 and TRBJ2-7; 8 nucleotides agree with TRBD1. The CDR3 extends over 15 amino acids. From germline, CDR1 is MGHRA and CDR2 YSYEKL. V lost 1 base and J lost 4; bases outside the gene matches: 6. The CDR3 DNA reads as TGCGCCAGCAGCCAAGCCGGACAGGGCCTATACGAGCAGTACTTC. Residues: CASSQAGQGLYEQYF.

This clonotype was observed many times. V and J are TRBV12-3 or TRBV12-4 and TRBJ1-2, with D maybe TRBD1 (5 bases). The CDR3 totals 14 residues. V shed 7 bases and J shed 7 bases, with 19 bases lying between them. Here the CDR3 reads CASTLRGRSAGYTF. The CDR3 DNA reads TGTGCCAGCACCTTACGGGGCAGGTCGGCTGGCTACACCTTC.

The table lists this clonotype with many counts. The chain couples TRBV7-2 to TRBJ1-5; TRBD1 matches 10 bases. This CDR3 has 16 amino acids. The germline gives CDR1 SGHTA, CDR2 FQGNSA. The junction had 11 bases not matched to a gene; V was cut back by 5 bases and J by 7 bases. CDR3: CASSAWGQGRDQPQHF. The CDR3 DNA follows: TGTGCCAGCAGCGCGTGGGGACAGGGGAGAGACCAGCCCCAGCATTTT. The whole variable domain, filled in from reference TRBV7-2 and TRBJ1-5, reads GAGVSQSPSNKVTEKGKDVELRCDPISGHTALYWYRQSLGQGLEFLIYFQGNSAPDKSGLPSDRFSAERTGGSVSTLTIQRTQQEDSAVYLCASSAWGQGRDQPQHFGDGTRLSIL.

This clonotype was observed at least ten times. The CDR3 here is CASSLGASGYNEQFF. CDR3 sequence (DNA): TGCGCCAGCAGCTTGGGGGCTAGCGGATACAATGAGCAGTTCTTC. The rearrangement links TRBV5-1 to TRBJ2-1, with 7 bases lining up with TRBD2. The trim removed 0 bases at V and 4 bases at J, leaving 4 bases unmatched. This CDR3 region has 15 residues. CDR1 and CDR2 from the germline V gene are SGHRS and YFSETQ.

Concerning this clonotype itself: A clone one base away is much larger, so this may be a read error. V usage is TRBV7-2 and J usage is TRBJ1-2; TRBD1 might be the D (5 bases). CDR3 length: 15 residues. V lost 0 bases, J lost 7 bases, and 15 bases lay in between. Looked up from germline, CDR1 is SGHTA and CDR2 is FQGNSA. CDR3 bases: TGTGCCAGCAGCTTAGCTGTGGGGCTCGTCTGTGGCTACACCTTC. It translates to CASSLAVGLVCGYTF.

This clonotype was seen at least ten times. The genes are TRBV5-5 and TRBJ2-7, with D possibly matching TRBD1 (6 bases). The germline CDR1 and CDR2 sequences are SGHKS and YYEKEE (reference sequence). Trimming removed 4 bases from V and 7 bases from J, with 12 bases in between. The CDR3 length is 12 residues. In DNA form, the CDR3 reads TGTGCCAGCAGCGTCACCGGGACAGAGCAGTACTTC. Translating gives CASSVTGTEQYF. Full variable domain (rest looked up from reference TRBV5-5 and TRBJ2-7): DAGVTQSPTHLIKTRGQQVTLRCSPISGHKSVSWYQQVLGQGPQFIFQYYEKEERGRGNFPDRFSARQFPNYSSELNVNALLLGDSALYLCASSVTGTEQYFGPGTRLTVT.

This clonotype has ten or more counts. V is TRBV7-8 and J is TRBJ1-1, with D tentatively TRBD1 (6 bases). The CDR3 length is 16 residues. Trimming shortened V by 2 bases and J by 4 bases, and 17 bases separated the two germline ends. Looked up from germline, CDR1 is SGHVS and CDR2 is FQNEAQ. The CDR3 spells CASSLLRGLWSTEAFF. In nucleotides, the CDR3 is TGTGCCAGCAGCTTATTGAGGGGGTTATGGAGCACTGAAGCTTTCTTT.

With regard to this clonotype: One base away lies a much larger clone, so this may be a sequencing read error. The rearrangement joins TRBV20-1 to TRBJ2-1, with D perhaps TRBD2 (5 bases). The length of the CDR3 is 11 residues. Germline V gene lookup returns CDR1 DFQATT and CDR2 SNEGSKA (reference sequence). Trimming removed 5 bases from V and 10 bases from J, with 12 bases in between. The chain's CDR3 is CSAPAGSEQFF. The CDR3 bases are TGCAGTGCTCCGGCGGGCTCCGAGCAGTTCTTC.

This clonotype was counted at least ten times. The V and J genes are TRBV7-2 and TRBJ1-5, with TRBD1 matching 7 bases. J was trimmed by 0 bases and V by 3 bases; bases with no gene match: 17. Germline V gene data show CDR1 as SGHTA and CDR2 as FQGNSA. The CDR3 has 20 residues. CDR3 in DNA: TGTGCCAGCAGCTTCCAGCCCTTTATCGGACAGGATTCTAGCAATCAGCCCCAGCATTTT. The encoded protein is CASSFQPFIGQDSSNQPQHF.

This chain connects TRBV18 to TRBJ2-1; TRBD2 matches 8 bases. After removal of 3 bases from V and 0 bases from J, the junction contained 13 bases not matched to a gene. This CDR3 comprises 19 residues. From germline, CDR1 is KGHSH and CDR2 LQKENI. CDR3 protein: CASSPASGVAGSSYNEQFF. The CDR3 bases are TGTGCCAGCTCACCTGCAAGTGGGGTAGCGGGGAGCTCCTACAATGAGCAGTTCTTC.

J is TRBJ1-1 and V is TRBV30, with 8 bases matching TRBD1. CDR1 and CDR2 (germline): GTSNPN, SVGIG (reference sequence). The trim removed 7 bases at V and 6 bases at J, leaving 7 bases unmatched. The CDR3 has 12 residues. The CDR3 protein is CASRTGRAEAFF. CDR3 DNA sequence: TGTGCCTCGCGGACAGGGCGCGCTGAAGCTTTCTTT.

This clonotype was seen at least ten times. The chain carries TRBV20-1 and TRBJ1-2; tentatively, D is TRBD1 (6 bases). Trimming took 6 bases from V and 5 from J, leaving 19 bases between them. This CDR3 has 14 amino acids. CDR1 DFQATT and CDR2 SNEGSKA come from the germline V gene (reference sequence). CDR3 nucleotides: TGCAGTGCGAGGGCCAGGGGCTCGGGATATGGCTACACCTTC. Translated, it gives CSARARGSGYGYTF.

This clonotype was counted at least ten times. The rearrangement links TRBV5-1 to TRBJ2-3, with 9 nucleotides matching TRBD1. The germline V gene encodes CDR1 SGHRS and CDR2 YFSETQ. Trimming took 3 bases from V and 0 from J; bases not matched to a gene: 8. The CDR3 is 17 residues long. This CDR3 is CASSYGPGTGSTDTQYF. Written as DNA, the CDR3 is TGCGCCAGCAGCTACGGGCCTGGGACAGGGAGCACAGATACGCAGTATTTT.

This clonotype was observed at least ten times. The chain has TRBV5-1 and TRBJ2-7, with 8 bases fitting TRBD2. There are 14 residues in the CDR3. The V and J ends lost 6 bases and 2 bases, in that order; junction bases with no gene match: 7. CDR1 and CDR2 (germline): SGHRS, YFSETQ. The CDR3, as DNA: TGCGCCAGCATGATCGGGGGGGGGCCCTACGAGCAGTACTTC. As protein: CASMIGGGPYEQYF.

In this sample, this clonotype turned up many times. The chain has TRBV20-1 and TRBJ2-3; D gene unclear. Germline CDR1 DFQATT, CDR2 SNEGSKA (reference sequence). This CDR3 has 14 residues. The CDR3 loop reads CSTNRDAGTDTQYF. The CDR3 DNA reads as TGCAGCACTAACCGAGACGCCGGCACAGATACGCAGTATTTT.